Detailed here is one TCR beta chain. This specimen comes from a study of metastatic and nonmetastatic thyroid tumors. From the PCR reads, TCRdb re-called clones with MiXCR. In the table there are about 35,000 clones, around 33% of which are singletons. V gave up 3 bases and J gave up 7 bases; unmatched junction bases: 6. The length of the CDR3 is 16 residues. Per the germline V gene, CDR1 is KGHDR and CDR2 is SFDVKD. No patient had received any treatment before thyroid surgery. The chain employs TRBV24-1 and TRBJ2-1; 12 nucleotides align to TRBD1. The sample consisted of tumor tissue. This TCR was recovered from a female donor with papillary thyroid cancer or a benign thyroid nodule (not recorded which). Some clones in this sample may be carry-over from other donors' samples. The CDR3 DNA follows: TGTGCCACCAGTGATCCGGGACAGGGGGCTGTAAATGAGCAGTTCTTC. This translates into CATSDPGQGAVNEQFF.